This TCR beta chain was identified during a study of T cells after yellow fever vaccination (dated by TCRdb to the late 2010s). Study-wide context: The SMART-Seq v4 Ultra Low Input RNA kit was used to prepare libraries from fractions with low cell numbers. To follow T-cell clones before and after primary and booster YFV17D yellow fever vaccination, bulk TCR alpha and beta repertoires were sequenced over time. Two healthy male donors made up the cohort, one aged 18 to 29 years and the other aged 30 to 40 years. Blood was collected at multiple timepoints before and after primary and secondary immunization, and bulk PBMC replicates and cell subsets were isolated. The investigation overall reported the following: The study included only a couple of donors, which limits how far the findings can be generalized. The secondary T-cell response was found to be weaker but faster than the primary response, with a peak reached on day 5 rather than on day 15. Computational filtering was needed because FACS-sorted repertoires could contain abundant contaminating clonotypes from the bulk population. After the booster, most clones that had expanded after primary vaccination were detected again (approximately 97% of CD4 and roughly 86% of CD8), suggesting broad maintenance of memory. A small share of clonotypes occurred in both CD4 and CD8 compartments, likely arising from convergent recombination.

V and J lose 0 bases and 7 bases, and a span of 9 bases separates them. As encoded in the germline V gene, CDR1 is MNHEY while CDR2 is SVGAGI. The CDR3 covers 14 residues, taking in both the cysteine and the phenylalanine. Here the CDR3 DNA is all that survives: 42 bases in frame from base 1. The sample's treatment or condition label, in plain terms: live attenuated yellow fever vaccine strain. A standard Ficoll-Paque protocol was used to isolate PBMCs from peripheral blood. Dynabeads CD4 and CD8 positive selection kits were used to isolate the CD4 and CD8 T-cell fractions. TriZol was used to extract RNA from bulk PBMCs, CD4 and CD8 fractions, and dextramer-positive and dextramer-negative fractions. TCR cDNA was synthesized by 5'RACE template switching, through which a universal primer site and unique molecular identifiers were introduced. cDNA synthesis was primed from both the TCR alpha and TCR beta constant segments. Libraries were amplified in two PCR steps, with sample barcodes and sequencing adapters added in the second step. Sequencing of libraries was performed on Illumina HiSeq 2500 (2x100 bp) or NovaSeq (2x150 bp). On the study's bioinformatics: MIGEC was used to demultiplex reads and collapse the reads into UMI consensus sequences, and MiXCR was used for V(D)J alignment. Vaccine-responding clonotypes were defined with edgeR using replicate PBMC samples, requiring FDR below 0.01 and a log2 fold change above 5 up to day 15. Each bulk clonotype was labeled CD4 or CD8 based on which sequenced repertoire, CD4 or CD8, contained the clonotype at higher abundance. TCRdb redid the processing of the public reads, applying fastp at Q25 and MiXCR, and retained in-frame beta chains. Duplicate CDR3 protein sequences are folded into a single record with the most common DNA and genes. None of the V and J calls come from the authors' own analysis; TCRdb made them. This sample lists over 200,000 distinct CDR3 sequences; roughly 6.8% were detected once. 1% to 1.2% of the sample is in the top ten clones.

A word on this clonotype: Its antigen specificity is not known. No much larger clone is present one base from it, and per-base qualities are unavailable.

This clonotype originated in a man aged 25 to 40 who received the YFV17D yellow fever vaccine. Sequencing used CD4+ T cells sorted from PBMCs, obtained on the day of the yellow fever booster vaccination. Recombination connected TRBV6-5 to TRBJ1-4; there is no confident call for the D gene. At the DNA level, the sequence is TGTGCCAGCAGTTACTCGACGCGGATTGAAAAACTGTTTTTT. This gives the protein CASSYSTRIEKLFF.